This TCR beta chain was profiled in a study of long-term antiretroviral therapy in people with HIV (dated by TCRdb to between 2020 and 2023). Study-level background: Collection of the earliest samples took place about a decade ahead of the 2015 WHO recommendation for immediate ART, at a time when ART was typically delayed until CD4 counts fell. This retrospective serial study examined whether starting ART and sustained HIV suppression were associated with changes in the composition and diversity of the TRB repertoire in peripheral blood. Of the approximately 32 participants with HIV, about twelve were female. A total of around 190 cryopreserved PBMC samples came from 30 or so adults with confirmed HIV infection and were collected serially over a mean of approximately six years (range 1-12). No cross-contamination during QIAcube processing was shown when test extractions of a monoclonal T-cell line were performed alongside approximately 32 polyclonal samples.

The immunoSEQ hsTCRB v3.0 assay was used at survey level resolution to sequence the TRB variable region. TRB sequencing targeted a depth of about 40,000-50,000 T-cell genomes per sample. An Illumina MiSeq with a v3 150-cycle kit was used to sequence the pooled TRB libraries. In the original analysis: Analysis of repertoires was carried out in R inside a reproducible Nextflow workflow spanning QC, data transformation and analysis. LymphoSeq2, an R package for AIRR-Seq data exploration, was used to implement custom analyses. After excluding a handful of samples that yielded fewer than 5000 total TRB sequences, fewer than 200 HIV repertoires remained for analysis. Of the roughly 180 retained HIV repertoires, some 60 were collected before and approximately 130 after ART initiation. Repertoires were downsampled to 5000 TRB nucleotide sequences, and summary statistics were averaged over 100 downsampling iterations. The analysis kept only TRB sequences whose CDR3 regions were at least seven amino acids long. Diversity was measured with a Shannon entropy-derived clonality score and the Gini coefficient. In the repertoire networks, any two of the top 5000 CDR3 amino acid sequences were connected whenever the two sequences differed by an edit distance of one. For TRB CDR3 amino acid sequences, GLIPH2 was used to predict antigen specificity groups and MHC restriction. To flag known CMV, EBV, HIV or tissue antigen associations, CDR3 amino acid sequences were matched against VDJdb and McPAS-TCR. Pre-ART, post-ART and control groups were compared with Wilcoxon signed-rank tests and Holm-Bonferroni correction. TCRdb carries this immuneACCESS record with in-frame sequences only. Its versions omit some clonotypes, under half of them owing to an unresolved V gene in the studies checked, with the rest unexplained. V and J calls and clone size are those listed in that table; D and trimming were worked out from the DNA. The sample table holds tens of thousands of clones, of which 65% to 85% were seen once. The leading ten clones occupy 3% to 3.5% of the sample.

Inclusion was restricted to participants for whom at least one PBMC sample before ART initiation and at least two post-ART samples were available. Treatment was received in the United States of America by all participants with HIV. Before DNA extraction, cryopreserved samples of about 0.9-11 million PBMC were thawed and washed. At the time of the earliest PBMC sample, participants with HIV were aged between about 20 and 55 years. Each participant contributed PBMC samples from 1-4 timepoints before ART initiation and 2-8 timepoints after ART initiation, with a median of 7 samples. Serial HIV viral load, CD4+ T-cell count, ART history and demographic data were obtained for every participant. Genomic DNA was extracted from unsorted PBMC with a Qiagen kit on a QIAcube, processed in batches of 12 samples. A remark on this clone: Its antigen target is currently unknown. No per-base quality is available; no much larger clone lies one base away.

Via the germline V gene, CDR1 is SGDLS and CDR2 YYNGEE. The CDR3 sequence holds 15 residues, the cysteine and phenylalanine included. Solely the CDR3 DNA is kept, with 45 bases framed from the first base. Germline trimming amounts to 4 bases on V and 3 bases on J, with 7 as the count of junction bases outside the gene matches. The full study reports these points: Expanded TRB clones identified before ART initiation dominated the repertoire at all time points, although this dominance fluctuated and declined in many PLHIV after ART. Because pre-ART samples had limited cell numbers, unsorted PBMC were profiled rather than sorted CD4+ and CD8+ T cells. No data were available on ART adherence, viral resistance or therapy changes, limiting inferences about post-ART repertoire changes. Narrower CDR3 length ranges were observed in HIV repertoires than in controls, and an antigen-experienced repertoire with only a slight naive shift after ART was suggested by the network structure. Samples dated from 2004 to 2017, and the ART regimens used may be less effective than current ones. Starting ART was linked to a significant rise in TRB diversity, yet even with long-term ART the diversity remained significantly lower than in transplant donor controls. Since PBMC availability was limited, sequencing covered only the TCR beta chain, with no alpha chain pairing.

This clonotype was sampled from a man in his fifties or sixties with HIV. The chain joins TRBV9 to TRBJ2-7; 10 central bases correspond to TRBD2. The sample here was unsorted PBMCs, taken 3 years after starting antiretroviral therapy. CDR3 reads: CASSPTSGVFYEQYF. At the DNA level, the sequence is TGTGCCAGCAGCCCAACTAGCGGGGTTTTCTACGAGCAGTACTTC.